This note documents a single T cell receptor beta chain sequence. This sample was included in a study of blood T cells in healthy people across ages. The germline gives CDR1 LGHNA, CDR2 YNFKEQ. Trimming stripped 3 bases from V and 8 bases from J, with 16 bases between. The CDR3 sequence is 14 residues long. A second roughly 6 to 12 cycle PCR used barcoded and J-beta primers. TCRdb ran MiXCR on the 5' RACE reads and lists one entry per CDR3 protein. The sample yields approximately 1.5 million distinct CDR3 sequences, roughly a third seen once. The TCR was taken from a woman in her 30s in good health. Sample: blood. The chain has TRBV4-2 and TRBJ1-2; D possibly corresponds to TRBD1 (6 bases). The CDR3 DNA reads TGTGCCAGCAGCCAGGTTAGACAGGAACTGGGCTACACCTTC. Translation: CASSQVRQELGYTF.